This is a list of T cell receptor beta chains from one sample in a study of blood T cell repertoires in COVID-19. Data came from immunoSEQ multiplex PCR; TCRdb stores just in-frame clones and leaves some out. The sample has some 230,000 clones; 80% to 85% are singletons. The sequencing input was peripheral blood. Receptors were obtained from a woman younger than 45 who had recovered from COVID-19. The CDR3 runs from the conserved cysteine through the conserved F or W. D genes are given only for firm matches. Expanded clones get a size class; other rows say once, few or many, or leave the size out.

j_call clone_size cdr3_length d_call v_call cdr3_aa cdr3_nt
TRBJ2-3 . 13 . TRBV13 CASSFPTGDTQYF TGTGCCAGCAGCTTCCCGACTGGTGATACGCAGTATTTT
TRBJ2-1 . 9 . TRBV29-1 CSVDGYRVF TGCAGCGTTGACGGCTACAGGGTCTTC
TRBJ2-3 . 15 TRBD1 TRBV6-5 CASSYGTGGMDTQYF TGTGCCAGCAGTTACGGGACAGGGGGCATGGATACGCAGTATTTT
TRBJ1-1 . 14 . TRBV6-5 CASSYSFRITEAFF TGTGCCAGCAGTTACTCGTTTAGAATCACTGAAGCTTTCTTT
TRBJ2-1 . 16 TRBD2 TRBV30 CAWSGGLAGGLDEQFF TGTGCCTGGAGTGGGGGACTAGCGGGAGGGCTGGATGAGCAGTTCTTC
TRBJ2-2 . 16 . TRBV4-1 CASSQGRPEGTGELFF TGCGCCAGCAGCCAGGGTAGACCCGAGGGCACCGGGGAGCTGTTTTTT
TRBJ1-2 . 13 . TRBV6-1 CASSERTEYGYTF TGTGCCAGCAGTGAACGTACTGAGTATGGCTACACCTTC
TRBJ1-1 . 10 . TRBV6-5 CASSTGEAFF TGTGCCAGCTCGACAGGTGAAGCTTTCTTT
TRBJ2-7 . 14 . TRBV10-1 CASSDERTAYEQYF TGCGCCAGCAGTGATGAGCGGACCGCCTACGAGCAGTACTTC
TRBJ1-1 . 13 . TRBV7-2 CASSSGWNTEAFF TGTGCCAGCAGCTCAGGTTGGAACACTGAAGCTTTCTTT
TRBJ1-1 few 17 TRBD1 TRBV19 CASSISLRQGAYTEAFF TGTGCCAGTAGTATTTCCCTCCGCCAGGGGGCTTACACTGAAGCTTTCTTT
TRBJ1-5 . 14 TRBD1 TRBV15 CATSTGGINQPQHF TGTGCCACCAGCACAGGGGGGATCAATCAGCCCCAGCATTTT
TRBJ2-2 . 14 TRBD2 TRBV6-5 CASNQREGFGELFF TGTGCCAGCAATCAGCGGGAGGGCTTCGGGGAGCTGTTTTTT
TRBJ1-2 . 12 TRBD1 TRBV6-2/TRBV6-3 CASSRTGGGYTF TGTGCCAGCAGTCGGACAGGGGGTGGCTACACCTTC
TRBJ2-1 . 17 . TRBV7-6 CASSSGGTLSSYNEQFF TGTGCCAGCAGCTCTGGGGGGACGTTGAGCTCCTACAATGAGCAGTTCTTC
TRBJ2-7 . 14 . TRBV6-5 CASSPLSESYEQYF TGTGCCAGCAGCCCCCTGTCAGAATCCTACGAGCAGTACTTC
TRBJ2-2 once 16 TRBD1 TRBV11-2 CASSLNRQGASGELFF TGTGCCAGCAGCTTAAACCGACAGGGGGCTAGCGGGGAGCTGTTTTTT
TRBJ2-4 . 15 TRBD1 TRBV18 CASSPQGQEKNIQYF TGTGCCAGCTCACCACAGGGACAGGAGAAAAACATTCAGTACTTC
TRBJ1-2 . 14 . TRBV5-4 CASSSGADGRGYTF TGTGCCAGCAGCAGCGGAGCGGATGGACGTGGCTACACCTTC
TRBJ2-1 . 12 TRBD2 TRBV12-3/TRBV12-4 CASSAGVNEQFF TGTGCCAGCAGTGCGGGGGTCAATGAGCAGTTCTTC
TRBJ2-2 . 17 TRBD1 TRBV28 CASSSSGWDRNTGELFF TGTGCCAGCAGTTCCTCCGGGTGGGACAGGAACACCGGGGAGCTGTTTTTT
TRBJ1-2 . 14 TRBD1 TRBV28 CASSLWQGARGYTF TGTGCCAGCAGTTTATGGCAGGGGGCGCGAGGCTACACCTTC
TRBJ2-6 . 15 . TRBV30 CAWSPQGAGANVLTF TGTGCCTGGAGTCCACAGGGAGCTGGGGCCAACGTCCTGACTTTC
TRBJ2-4 . 14 . TRBV2 CASSDKRADNIQYF TGTGCCAGCAGTGACAAGCGGGCGGATAACATTCAGTACTTC
TRBJ2-3 few 16 TRBD2 TRBV7-9 CASRLTSGRGADTQYF TGTGCCAGCAGACTGACTAGCGGGAGGGGCGCAGATACGCAGTATTTT
TRBJ1-1 . 12 . TRBV30 CAWSPGGTEAFF TGTGCCTGGAGCCCGGGAGGAACTGAAGCTTTCTTT
TRBJ1-1 . 12 . TRBV29-1 CSVVGAPAEAFF TGCAGCGTTGTGGGGGCCCCCGCTGAAGCTTTCTTT
TRBJ2-5 . 14 . TRBV12-5 CASGPPREQETQYF TGTGCTAGTGGGCCCCCAAGGGAGCAAGAGACCCAGTACTTC
TRBJ1-1 . 11 . TRBV10-3 CAISELVKTVF TGTGCCATCAGTGAGCTGGTAAAGACTGTCTTT
TRBJ1-2 . 16 . TRBV5-4 CASSLAEGSGSRGYTF TGTGCCAGCAGCTTGGCGGAGGGAAGTGGTTCGAGGGGCTACACCTTC
TRBJ1-4 . 15 . TRBV6-5 CASIDPAGPLGKLFF TGTGCCAGCATAGACCCAGCAGGGCCCCTAGGAAAACTGTTTTTT
TRBJ2-5 . 15 TRBD1 TRBV19 CASSRTGGSLKTQYF TGTGCCAGTAGTAGAACAGGGGGCTCCCTGAAGACCCAGTACTTC
TRBJ2-2 once 14 TRBD1 TRBV30 CAWEDDRADGELFF TGTGCCTGGGAGGACGACAGGGCAGACGGGGAGCTGTTTTTT
TRBJ2-5 . 14 . TRBV5-4 CASSSQVGPETQYF TGTGCCAGCAGCTCCCAGGTGGGGCCGGAGACCCAGTACTTC
TRBJ1-1 . 12 . TRBV10-3 CAITDKNTEAFF TGTGCCATCACCGACAAGAACACTGAAGCTTTCTTT
TRBJ2-7 many 14 TRBD1 TRBV7-9 CASSFQGAHDEQYF TGTGCCAGCAGCTTCCAGGGGGCGCACGACGAGCAGTACTTC
TRBJ2-1 . 14 TRBD1 TRBV28 CASSPLQGANEQFF TGTGCCAGCAGTCCGCTACAGGGGGCCAATGAGCAGTTCTTC
TRBJ2-1 few 16 . TRBV2 CASTGGRAGSYNEQFF TGTGCCAGCACCGGAGGGCGGGCGGGTTCCTACAATGAGCAGTTCTTC
TRBJ2-1 . 13 . TRBV19 CASSFQQQNEQFF TGTGCCAGTAGTTTTCAACAGCAAAATGAGCAGTTCTTC
TRBJ1-4 once 13 . TRBV28 CASTLPGDEKLFF TGTGCCAGCACTCTACCGGGTGATGAAAAACTGTTTTTT
TRBJ1-3 . 13 . TRBV12-3/TRBV12-4 CASSRGQTTIFIF TGTGCCAGCAGCCGAGGACAGACTACGATCTTTATTTTT
TRBJ2-1 . 14 TRBD2 TRBV9 CASSVVPGLAVKFF TGTGCCAGCAGCGTGGTACCGGGACTAGCGGTTAAGTTCTTC
TRBJ2-7 once 15 . TRBV3-1/TRBV3-2 CASSLRGHPSYEQYF TGTGCCAGCAGCCTGCGGGGCCACCCGTCCTACGAGCAGTACTTC
TRBJ2-7 . 17 TRBD1 TRBV30 CAWRDRDRGTVVYEQYF TGTGCCTGGAGAGATAGGGACAGGGGTACGGTGGTTTACGAGCAGTACTTC
TRBJ2-1 . 16 . TRBV23-1 CASSRPLRRKYNEQFF TGCGCCAGCAGTCGTCCGCTCCGCAGGAAGTACAATGAGCAGTTCTTC
TRBJ2-2 few 12 . TRBV19 CASSTQQGELFF TGTGCCAGTAGTACCCAACAGGGGGAGCTGTTTTTT
TRBJ1-5 . 15 . TRBV5-6 CASSLEGRGNQPQHF TGTGCCAGCAGCTTGGAGGGCAGGGGCAATCAGCCCCAGCATTTT
TRBJ2-1 few 14 . TRBV11-3 CASSLGPGRNEQFF TGTGCCAGCAGCTTGGGGCCTGGGAGGAATGAGCAGTTCTTC
TRBJ2-4 . 12 TRBD2 TRBV29-1 CSVGLAGVDQYF TGCAGCGTGGGACTAGCGGGAGTGGATCAGTACTTC
TRBJ1-2 . 12 . TRBV5-6 CASTRGGDGYTF TGTGCCAGCACCCGAGGCGGGGACGGCTACACCTTC
TRBJ1-6 many 17 TRBD1 TRBV5-1 CASSIRQGPYSGSPLHF TGCGCCAGCAGCATTCGACAGGGACCCTATTCGGGTTCACCCCTCCACTTT
TRBJ2-5 . 16 . TRBV14 CASSQATGWEMETQYF TGTGCCAGCAGCCAGGCAACAGGGTGGGAGATGGAGACCCAGTACTTC
TRBJ2-4 . 14 . TRBV5-4 CASSSGYSKNIQYF TGTGCCAGCAGCTCAGGCTACTCAAAAAACATTCAGTACTTC
TRBJ2-2 . 14 . TRBV28 CASTTQGRDGELFF TGTGCCAGCACCACACAGGGAAGGGACGGGGAGCTGTTTTTT
TRBJ2-2 . 17 TRBD1 TRBV14 CASSPPGTGHRTGELFF TGTGCCAGCAGCCCACCCGGGACAGGGCATCGCACCGGGGAGCTGTTTTTT
TRBJ2-3 . 15 TRBD1 TRBV7-9 CASSLRGRLSDTQYF TGTGCCAGCAGCTTAAGGGGGCGGTTGTCAGATACGCAGTATTTT
TRBJ2-5 . 14 TRBD1 TRBV5-1 CASSNDRESETQYF TGCGCCAGCAGCAACGACAGGGAATCAGAGACCCAGTACTTC